The clone carrying this T cell receptor beta chain has more than one count but fewer than ten. No antigen is known for it. The data were obtained in a study of CD8 T cells in ankylosing spondylitis. Scientists made TCR beta libraries using quantitative 5'-RACE with molecular barcodes. TCRdb reprocessed the 5' RACE reads with MiXCR, giving one entry per CDR3 protein. The sample has roughly 400,000 distinct CDR3 sequences; 20% to 25% are singletons. Study findings and constraints: Matched ankylosing spondylitis synovial fluid reportedly contained a significantly enriched population of disease-linked clones. A motif of seven or eight highly homologous TCR beta variants was seen as apparently characteristic of ankylosing spondylitis blood.

Trimming took off 1 base at V and 1 base at J, with 8 bases between the two ends. The CDR3 extends over 13 amino acids. CDR1 and CDR2 (germline): SQVTM, ANQGSEA. The receptor's source is a male donor with ankylosing spondylitis. Input material: blood, either unsorted or a sorted T cell fraction (not recorded which). The chain carries TRBV29-1 and TRBJ2-7; D gene uncertain. In DNA form, the CDR3 reads TGCAGCGTTGAAGGGGAACAGTCCTACGAGCAGTACTTC. Residues: CSVEGEQSYEQYF.